This entry concerns a single T cell receptor (beta chain). 5'RACE primed at constant segments yielded TCR alpha and TCR beta cDNA libraries bearing sample barcodes and UMIs. TCRdb processed the 5' RACE reads anew with MiXCR; each CDR3 protein has one entry. The data show fewer than 650,000 distinct CDR3 sequences, approximately 15% seen once. The data derive from a study of T-cell memory formation after mild COVID-19. Study details: The TCR clusters were mostly specific to one donor.

The trim removed 0 bases at V and 4 bases at J, leaving 11 bases unmatched. Germline V lookup: CDR1 LGHNA, CDR2 YSLEER. This CDR3 is built from 18 residues. The receptor was isolated from an adult woman who had mild COVID-19 (a few samples of this study predate the infection). Cell type and time point are not known. The sequencing sample was made of PBMCs or a T cell subset sorted from them (not recorded which). The J gene is TRBJ2-2, the V gene TRBV4-3; 7 bases match TRBD2. CDR3 nucleotides: TGCGCCAGCAGCCAAGATTCTTGGCGGGAGAAAACCACCGGGGAGCTGTTTTTT. As protein: CASSQDSWREKTTGELFF.